Below, 29 T cell receptor beta chains from the same sample are listed, as sequenced in a study of T cell responses to AZD1222 COVID-19 vaccine (dated by TCRdb to about 2021). The receptor library was made with the immunoSEQ multiplex PCR assay. TCRdb holds this immuneACCESS table with in-frame rearrangements only. Some clones are missing; in checked studies, unresolved V genes explain under half, and the rest has no known cause. A total of tens of thousands of clones appear in this sample, around nine tenths of them only once. The top ten constitute roughly 7.4% of the sample. The sample's time point label, in plain terms: baseline before first vaccination. This sample comprised peripheral blood, obtained on day 0 of AZD1222 vaccination. The receptor source for this set is an adult in good health.

The chain carries TRBV19 and TRBJ2-7; possible D gene TRBD2, 5 bases. The V end lost 0 bases, the J end lost 3 bases, and 12 bases lay between the germline ends. Germline lookup yields CDR1 LNHDA and CDR2 SQIVND (reference sequence). The CDR3 is 15 amino acids. DNA for the CDR3: TGTGCCAGTAGTATAGATCCCCAAGCGGTCTACGAGCAGTACTTC. Residues: CASSIDPQAVYEQYF.

This clone has just one count. The rearrangement joins TRBV29-1 to TRBJ1-1; D not certain. Germline V CDR1 and CDR2: SQVTM, ANQGSEA. This CDR3 region has 10 residues. Trimming took 5 bases from V and 7 from J, leaving 8 bases between them. CDR3 in DNA: TGCAGCGTTTTCGACCTTGAAGCTTTCTTT. The encoded protein is CSVFDLEAFF.

This clone was detected a few times. The chain uses TRBV12-5 and TRBJ2-2; no clear D gene. V was cut by 6 bases and J by 7 bases, with 18 bases left in between. The CDR3 length is 15 residues. Per the germline V gene, CDR1 is LGHNT and CDR2 is FRNRAP. The CDR3 here is CASGLAGVSNGELFF. The CDR3 DNA reads as TGTGCTAGTGGCCTCGCCGGAGTATCAAACGGGGAGCTGTTTTTT.

This clone was counted a few times. The chain employs TRBV19 and TRBJ1-2; no reliable D call. The CDR3 is 14 amino acids. The germline V gene has CDR1 LNHDA and CDR2 SQIVND (reference sequence). The V end was cut by 3 bases, the J end by 1 base, with 9 bases between. CDR3 region: CASSIAEGNYGYTF. The CDR3 DNA reads as TGTGCCAGTAGTATCGCGGAGGGTAACTATGGCTACACCTTC. Looking up the rest from reference TRBV19 and TRBJ1-2 gives the full variable domain: DGGITQSPKYLFRKEGQNVTLSCEQNLNHDAMYWYRQDPGQGLRLIYYSQIVNDFQKGDIAEGYSVSREKKESFPLTVTSAQKNPTAFYLCASSIAEGNYGYTFGSGTRLTVV.

V gene TRBV9 combines with J gene TRBJ1-2, with 10 nucleotides matching TRBD1. The CDR3 is 13 residues long. Trimming removed 4 bases from V and 8 bases from J; junction bases left unmatched: 5. Germline assignment: CDR1 SGDLS and CDR2 YYNGEE. The CDR3 bases are TGTGCCAGCAGCCCCGGGACAGGGGCCGGCTACACCTTC. Translated: CASSPGTGAGYTF.

The chain recombines TRBV18 with TRBJ2-7; D may be TRBD2 (6 bases). The CDR3 consists of 14 residues. V lost 0 bases, J lost 4 bases, and 10 bases lay in between. Germline assignment: CDR1 KGHSH and CDR2 LQKENI. The CDR3 DNA is TGTGCCAGCTCACCACCAGCCGGGAGTTACGAGCAGTACTTC. Its translation is CASSPPAGSYEQYF.

The rearrangement joins TRBV27 to TRBJ1-2; no firm D call. This CDR3 spans 15 amino acids. V lost 4 bases and J 1 base, leaving 13 bases between the germline ends. Germline assignment: CDR1 MNHEY and CDR2 SMNVEV (reference sequence). CDR3 DNA sequence: TGTGCCAGCAGTTCCCTTTCCGGAGTTAACTATGGCTACACCTTC. Translating it yields CASSSLSGVNYGYTF.

The CDR3 sequence: CASSLAPQGRGYTF. CDR3 nucleotide sequence: TGTGCCAGCAGTTTAGCCCCTCAGGGTCGGGGCTACACCTTC. V usage is TRBV28 and J usage is TRBJ1-2, with a possible D match to TRBD1 (5 bases). CDR3 length: 14 residues. The germline V gene encodes CDR1 MDHEN and CDR2 SYDVKM. Trimming cost V 2 bases and J 8 bases, with 15 bases left between them.

This rearrangement joins TRBV30 to TRBJ2-7; no definite D call. V lost 4 bases and J 2 bases, leaving 12 bases between the germline ends. In germline, CDR1 is GTSNPN, CDR2 SVGIG (reference sequence). The CDR3 covers 13 residues. The CDR3 DNA sequence: TGTGCCTGGAAGCCCCCCGTCGCCTACGAGCAGTACTTC. The encoded protein is CAWKPPVAYEQYF.

The V and J genes are TRBV4-3 and TRBJ2-3; 9 bases are a match to TRBD1. The CDR3 is 14 residues long. Germline CDR1 LGHNA, CDR2 YSLEER. Unmatched junction bases numbered 2, after V lost 3 bases and J lost 4 bases. CDR3: CASSQGQGPDTQYF. The CDR3 DNA follows: TGCGCCAGCAGCCAGGGACAGGGCCCAGATACGCAGTATTTT.

The chain carries TRBV19 and TRBJ1-2; D ambiguous. The V gene lost 5 bases and the J gene lost 5 bases, with 15 bases spanning the gap. The CDR3 is 14 residues long. Germline V gene data show CDR1 as LNHDA and CDR2 as SQIVND (reference sequence). The CDR3 is CASSPRDGWYGYTF. The CDR3 nucleotides read TGTGCCAGTAGTCCTCGCGACGGTTGGTATGGCTACACCTTC.

The chain recombines TRBV5-1 with TRBJ1-2; TRBD1 agrees at 8 bases. V shed 7 bases and J 7 bases; nucleotides not matched to a gene: 12. The CDR3 is 14 residues long. Germline V gene data show CDR1 as SGHRS and CDR2 as YFSETQ. The CDR3 DNA reads TGCGCCAGCTCCTTCGCAGGGGGCGGGAGTGGCTACACCTTC. Translating it yields CASSFAGGGSGYTF.

This chain links TRBV6-6 with TRBJ2-7; 7 bases map to TRBD1. The J segment lost 2 bases and the V segment lost 6 bases, leaving 10 bases of the junction unmatched. The CDR3 has 15 amino acids. Germline assignment: CDR1 MNHNY and CDR2 SVGAGI (reference sequence). CDR3 sequence: CASSPQGTATYEQYF. Written as DNA, the CDR3 is TGTGCCAGCAGCCCCCAAGGGACAGCCACCTACGAGCAGTACTTC.

The chain carries TRBV29-1 and TRBJ2-2; D gene uncertain. Germline V gene sequence: CDR1 SQVTM, CDR2 ANQGSEA. Trimming removed 2 bases from V and 0 bases from J, with 4 bases in between. The CDR3 is made up of 13 amino acids. The CDR3 here is CSVESANTGELFF. CDR3 sequence (DNA): TGCAGCGTTGAATCCGCGAACACCGGGGAGCTGTTTTTT.

V usage is TRBV30 and J usage is TRBJ2-3; 9 nucleotides match TRBD2. This CDR3 contains 14 residues. V shed 4 bases, J shed 1 base, and the junction held 3 bases outside the gene matches. CDR1 GTSNPN and CDR2 SVGIG come from the germline V gene (reference sequence). The CDR3 DNA follows: TGTGCCTGGATGGTAGCGGGGGGCACAGATACGCAGTATTTT. Amino acid sequence: CAWMVAGGTDTQYF.

The genes are TRBV5-4 and TRBJ2-1; D is ambiguous. This CDR3 spans 15 amino acids. CDR1 SGHNT and CDR2 YYREEE come from the germline V gene (reference sequence). Trimming stripped 2 bases from V and 8 bases from J, with 17 bases between. CDR3 amino acids: CASSFFRAFGHEQFF. The CDR3 DNA sequence: TGTGCCAGCAGCTTTTTTCGGGCCTTCGGACATGAGCAGTTCTTC.

The gene calls are TRBV29-1 and TRBJ1-2; D uncertain. Trimming left V 4 bases short and J 2 bases short, with 8 bases between. The CDR3 has 12 amino acids. Looked up from germline, CDR1 is SQVTM and CDR2 is ANQGSEA. The CDR3 coding sequence is TGCAGCGTTGGCAGCATCAACTATGGCTACACCTTC. Translation: CSVGSINYGYTF.

This clone is medium-sized by share. The chain links TRBV19 to TRBJ1-1, with D hard to call. Trimming stripped 3 bases from V and 9 bases from J, with 11 bases between. CDR1 and CDR2 from the germline V gene are LNHDA and SQIVND (reference sequence). The CDR3 loop spans 12 amino acids. Written as DNA, the CDR3 is TGTGCCAGTAGTATTGGGTGGGAACAAGCTTTCTTT. It codes for CASSIGWEQAFF.

This sequence joins TRBV2 and TRBJ1-2, with 9 nucleotides matching TRBD1. V was pared by 7 bases and J by 5 bases, with 5 bases of the junction left unmatched. This CDR3 spans 13 amino acids. Germline assignment: CDR1 SNHLY and CDR2 FYNNEI. DNA of the CDR3: TGTGCCAGCACAGTTGGGACAGGGTATGGCTACACCTTC. It is translated as CASTVGTGYGYTF.

The chain carries TRBV7-2 and TRBJ1-6, with D unresolved. Trimming cost V 3 bases and J 0 bases, with 9 bases left between them. This CDR3 is built from 16 residues. CDR1 and CDR2 (germline): SGHTA, FQGNSA. The CDR3 reads CASSFALSSYNSPLHF. The CDR3 nucleotides are TGTGCCAGCAGCTTCGCCCTCAGCTCCTATAATTCACCCCTCCACTTT.

As concerns this clone: This specimen includes other DNA sequences encoding the same CDR3. This chain joins TRBV2 and TRBJ1-2, with D maybe TRBD1 (6 bases). From germline, CDR1 is SNHLY and CDR2 FYNNEI. V was trimmed by 6 bases and J by 7 bases, leaving 12 bases between them. CDR3 length equals 12 residues. This chain's CDR3 is CASRTGGGGYTF. CDR3 nucleotides: TGTGCCAGCAGGACCGGAGGGGGTGGCTACACCTTC. Filled out from reference TRBV2 and TRBJ1-2, the complete variable domain reads EPEVTQTPSHQVTQMGQEVILRCVPISNHLYFYWYRQILGQKVEFLVSFYNNEISEKSEIFDDQFSVERPDGSNFTLKIRSTKLEDSAMYFCASRTGGGGYTFGSGTRLTVV.

This clone showed up just a few times. The chain uses TRBV7-9 and TRBJ1-2; 9 nucleotides match TRBD1. The CDR3 covers 15 residues. From germline, CDR1 is SEHNR and CDR2 FQNEAQ (reference sequence). V gave up 5 bases and J gave up 8 bases; unmatched junction bases: 12. The CDR3: CASSLERGQGPGYTF. CDR3 coding DNA: TGTGCCAGCAGCCTAGAGAGGGGACAGGGTCCCGGCTACACCTTC.

V gene TRBV5-1 combines with J gene TRBJ1-1; D might be TRBD1 (6 bases). The germline V and J ends were trimmed by 1 base and 4 bases, with 17 bases remaining between them. The CDR3 is 16 amino acids. Per germline, CDR1 SGHRS and CDR2 YFSETQ. This CDR3 is CASSLSGAGAGTEAFF. The CDR3, as DNA: TGCGCCAGCAGCTTGAGTGGGGCAGGGGCCGGCACTGAAGCTTTCTTT.

This chain uses TRBV7-3 with TRBJ1-1; D remains unclear. CDR3 length: 13 residues. The V end lost 0 bases, the J end lost 2 bases, and 4 bases lay between the germline ends. Per germline, CDR1 SGHTA and CDR2 FQGTGA. As DNA, the CDR3 is TGTGCCAGCAGCTTAACTTTTAACACTGAAGCTTTCTTT. Its translation is CASSLTFNTEAFF. The full variable domain, with the rest looked up from reference TRBV7-3 and TRBJ1-1, is GAGVSQTPSNKVTEKGKYVELRCDPISGHTALYWYRQSLGQGPEFLIYFQGTGAADDSGLPNDRFFAVRPEGSVSTLKIQRTERGDSAVYLCASSLTFNTEAFFGQGTRLTVV.

The V gene is TRBV28, the J gene TRBJ2-5; possibly TRBD1 or TRBD2 for D (5 bases each). The CDR3 extends over 14 amino acids. Trimming cost V 5 bases and J 8 bases, with 18 bases left between them. The germline CDR1 and CDR2 sequences are MDHEN and SYDVKM. CDR3 in DNA: TGTGCCAGCAGTCTCGCCGGGACCGTGGGAACCCAGTACTTC. This translates into CASSLAGTVGTQYF.

The chain carries TRBV12-3 or TRBV12-4 and TRBJ1-2, with D unresolved. The CDR3 extends over 12 amino acids. Trimming shortened V by 3 bases and J by 6 bases, and 8 bases separated the two germline ends. The CDR3 coding sequence is TGTGCCAGCAGTTTTACGGGCCATGGCTACACCTTC. It translates to CASSFTGHGYTF.

The chain employs TRBV5-5 and TRBJ2-2; D is unresolved. V shed 4 bases and J shed 4 bases, with 5 bases lying between them. CDR3 length: 12 amino acids. In germline, CDR1 is SGHKS, CDR2 YYEKEE (reference sequence). The CDR3 nucleotides read TGTGCCAGCAGCGGGGTCACCGGGGAGCTGTTTTTT. Translation: CASSGVTGELFF.

The chain has TRBV7-9 and TRBJ1-1, with 7 bases aligning to TRBD1. The CDR3 sequence is 14 residues long. Trimming took 4 bases from V and 2 from J; bases not matched to a gene: 4. Germline loops: CDR1 SEHNR, CDR2 FQNEAQ (reference sequence). The CDR3 loop reads CASSSGTANTEAFF. Here the CDR3 DNA reads TGTGCCAGCAGCTCCGGGACAGCAAACACTGAAGCTTTCTTT.

The rearrangement joins TRBV6-5 to TRBJ2-2; the match to TRBD2 covers 12 bases. This CDR3 has 15 residues. Germline V gives CDR1 MNHEY, CDR2 SVGAGI. The J segment lost 7 bases and the V segment lost 6 bases, leaving 6 bases of the junction unmatched. The DNA for the CDR3 is TGTGCCAGCAGCCTAGCGGGAGGGCCGAACGGGGAGCTGTTTTTT. It translates to CASSLAGGPNGELFF.